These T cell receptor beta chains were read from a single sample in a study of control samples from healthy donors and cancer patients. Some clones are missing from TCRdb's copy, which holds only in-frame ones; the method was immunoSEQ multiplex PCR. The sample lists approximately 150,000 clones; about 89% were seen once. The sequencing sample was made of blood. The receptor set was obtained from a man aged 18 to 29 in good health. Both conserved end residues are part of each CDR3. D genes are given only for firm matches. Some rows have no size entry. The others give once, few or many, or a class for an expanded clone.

CASSSRPGGDTEAFF | TGTGCCAGCAGCTCCCGCCCGGGGGGGGACACTGAAGCTTTCTTT | TRBJ1-1 | NA | NA | TRBV7-9
CASSLVPSGNTIYF | TGTGCCAGCAGCTTAGTCCCGTCTGGAAACACCATATATTTT | TRBJ1-3 | NA | NA | TRBV7-9
CASSSPAGTGIF | TGTGCCAGTAGTAGCCCCGCCGGGACAGGCATCTTC | TRBJ1-2 | TRBD1 | NA | TRBV19
CASRVTGEKLFF | TGTGCCAGCAGGGTGACGGGTGAAAAACTGTTTTTT | TRBJ1-4 | NA | NA | TRBV2
CASRPTSGGHAEQFF | TGCGCCAGCAGACCTACTAGCGGGGGGCATGCTGAGCAGTTCTTC | TRBJ2-1 | TRBD2 | NA | TRBV10-2
CASSPYTGDPRETQYF | TGTGCCAGCAGCCCATACACAGGGGACCCCCGTGAGACCCAGTACTTC | TRBJ2-5 | TRBD1 | few | TRBV3-1/TRBV3-2
CASSDIGLAGGQETQYF | TGTGCCAGCAGTGATATCGGACTAGCGGGGGGACAAGAGACCCAGTACTTC | TRBJ2-5 | TRBD2 | NA | TRBV2
CASSPLNRVSYNEQFF | TGTGCCAGCAGTCCTCTAAACAGGGTATCCTACAATGAGCAGTTCTTC | TRBJ2-1 | NA | NA | TRBV27
CASSLQGGRGYTF | TGTGCCAGCAGCTTGCAGGGTGGTCGTGGCTACACCTTC | TRBJ1-2 | NA | NA | TRBV5-6
CASTADRLEAFF | TGTGCCAGCACCGCCGACAGGCTGGAAGCTTTCTTT | TRBJ1-1 | NA | NA | TRBV6-5
CASSQEDRQAFF | TGCGCCAGCAGCCAAGAGGACCGACAAGCTTTCTTT | TRBJ1-1 | NA | NA | TRBV4-1
CASSLLAGGETQYF | TGTGCCAGCAGTTTACTAGCGGGGGGCGAGACCCAGTACTTC | TRBJ2-5 | TRBD2 | once | TRBV2
CASSKSAQNTEAFF | TGTGCCAGTAGTAAGTCAGCACAGAACACTGAAGCTTTCTTT | TRBJ1-1 | NA | NA | TRBV19
CASSLWTSGGYNEQFF | TGTGCCAGCAGTTTATGGACTAGCGGGGGCTACAATGAGCAGTTCTTC | TRBJ2-1 | TRBD2 | NA | TRBV28
CASSLVASAGDTQYF | TGTGCCAGCAGCTTAGTCGCCTCCGCGGGGGATACGCAGTATTTT | TRBJ2-3 | NA | once | TRBV7-2
CASSAFQGAYNEQFF | TGTGCCAGCAGCGCCTTCCAGGGGGCCTACAATGAGCAGTTCTTC | TRBJ2-1 | TRBD1 | NA | TRBV6-4
CASSLAASPELFF | TGTGCCAGCAGCTTAGCGGCCTCGCCGGAGCTGTTTTTT | TRBJ2-2 | NA | NA | TRBV11-2
CASSYSTGLETQYF | TGTGCCAGCAGTTACTCCACAGGGCTGGAGACCCAGTACTTC | TRBJ2-5 | NA | NA | TRBV6-5